What follows is one TCR beta chain and its context. Its antigen is currently unknown. Sequencing used immunoSEQ multiplex PCR; TCRdb keeps in-frame clones, though not all of them. The sample lists about 2,500,000 clones, approximately 90% occurring once. J gave up 2 bases and V 0 bases, and 13 bases lay outside the gene matches. The CDR3 covers 20 residues. Germline CDR1 and CDR2: MGHRA and YSYEKL. The data are from a study of shared clonotypes between healthy human individuals. Across the study: There were three CD4 naive, three CD4 memory, two CD8 naive and one CD8 memory plates per donor.

Broader study findings: Naive CD4 clonotype sharing across a few donors was about 5%.

The sequence came from a man younger than 30 in good health. The chain uses TRBV4-1 and TRBJ2-6; 7 bases map to TRBD1. Sequencing input: naive CD4+ T cells sorted from blood. Subset meaning: CD45RA+ positively selected. The CDR3 sequence is CASSQDFLTGLLAGANVLTF. In DNA form, the CDR3 reads TGCGCCAGCAGCCAAGATTTTTTGACAGGGCTATTAGCTGGGGCCAACGTCCTGACTTTC.